Below, 25 T cell receptor beta chains from the same sample are listed, as sequenced in a study of T cell responses to AZD1222 COVID-19 vaccine. Sequencing was performed with immunoSEQ multiplex PCR; in TCRdb, only in-frame clones are kept and a portion is missing. The sample consists of about 110,000 clones, about 95% of them appearing once. Source: peripheral blood, taken on day 0 of AZD1222 vaccination. The receptors shown here come from an adult in good health.

The rearrangement links TRBV3-1 (or the pseudogene TRBV3-2) to TRBJ2-1; 10 bases align to TRBD2. J gave up 7 bases and V 1 base, and 4 bases lay outside the gene matches. The CDR3 is made up of 15 amino acids. Germline V gives CDR1 LGHDT, CDR2 YNNKEL (reference sequence). CDR3 sequence reads: CASSQVRTSGNEQFF. The DNA for the CDR3 is TGTGCCAGCAGCCAAGTACGGACTAGCGGTAATGAGCAGTTCTTC.

The CDR3 DNA follows: TGTGCCAGCAGCAAAGCCCCCAGGGAGTACTATGGCTACACCTTC. This sequence encodes CASSKAPREYYGYTF. The chain recombines TRBV21-1 with TRBJ1-2. TRBV21-1 is recorded as a pseudogene. The CDR3 loop spans 15 amino acids.

This chain uses TRBV6-5 with TRBJ1-1; the D gene is possibly TRBD1 (5 bases). Germline V gives CDR1 MNHEY, CDR2 SVGAGI. The CDR3 is 15 residues long. The V end lost 6 bases, the J end lost 9 bases, and 23 bases lay between the germline ends. CDR3: CASSRRGDSTVKAFF. The DNA for the CDR3 is TGTGCCAGCAGCAGAAGGGGAGACAGTACAGTGAAAGCTTTCTTT.

A few counts support this clone. The chain joins TRBV5-8 to TRBJ2-1; 11 bases fit TRBD2. With 4 bases clipped from V and 4 bases from J, the junction kept 7 bases outside the gene matches. The CDR3 runs to 16 residues. The germline CDR1 and CDR2 sequences are SGHTS and YDEGEE. CDR3 DNA sequence: TGTGCCAGCAGCGCCCGACTAGCGGGGCATTACAATGAGCAGTTCTTC. Translation gives CASSARLAGHYNEQFF.

This chain uses TRBV11-2 with TRBJ2-1, with 7 positions matching TRBD2. The germline CDR1 and CDR2 sequences are SGHAT and FQNNGV. The V and J ends lost 1 base and 6 bases, in that order; junction bases with no gene match: 12. The CDR3 spans 17 residues. The CDR3, as DNA: TGTGCCAGCAGCTTAGGCCCAAGCGGGCTAGCGGCCAATGAGCAGTTCTTC. Translated, it gives CASSLGPSGLAANEQFF.

This rearrangement joins TRBV10-2 to TRBJ1-5, with D unclear. Trimming stripped 0 bases from V and 3 bases from J, with 6 bases between. The CDR3 totals 14 residues. Germline lookup yields CDR1 WSHSY and CDR2 SAAADI. CDR3 sequence reads: CASSESKNNQPQHF. The CDR3 nucleotides are TGCGCCAGCAGTGAGTCGAAGAACAATCAGCCCCAGCATTTT.

The gene calls are TRBV27 and TRBJ1-6; no clear D. Looked up from germline, CDR1 is MNHEY and CDR2 is SMNVEV (reference sequence). CDR3 length equals 16 residues. V shed 5 bases and J shed 0 bases, with 11 bases lying between them. The CDR3 coding sequence is TGTGCCAGCAGTCCCAAAGGGATCTCCTATAATTCACCCCTCCACTTT. This encodes CASSPKGISYNSPLHF.

The chain couples TRBV6-1 to TRBJ1-1; no clear D. The germline gives CDR1 MNHNS, CDR2 SASEGT. The CDR3 covers 13 residues. V lost 0 bases to trimming and J lost 6 bases, with 8 bases between them. CDR3 region: CASSEARRSEAFF. CDR3 nucleotide sequence: TGTGCCAGCAGTGAAGCCCGGCGTTCTGAAGCTTTCTTT.

J is TRBJ1-1 and V is TRBV7-9; 12 bases align to TRBD1. Germline V lookup: CDR1 SEHNR, CDR2 FQNEAQ (reference sequence). The CDR3 has 16 residues. The V segment lost 5 bases and the J segment 3 bases; nucleotides outside the gene matches: 7. The DNA of the CDR3 is TGTGCCAGCAGCGCGGGGACAGGGGGCTGGGACACTGAAGCTTTCTTT. Translation gives CASSAGTGGWDTEAFF.

CDR3 sequence reads: CASGPSDFYGYTF. Here the CDR3 DNA reads TGTGCCAGCGGGCCTTCGGATTTCTATGGCTACACCTTC. The gene calls are TRBV6-5 and TRBJ1-2; D gene ambiguous. CDR3 length equals 13 residues. With 8 bases removed from V and 4 bases from J, the gap between germline ends came to 14 bases. CDR1 is MNHEY and CDR2 is SVGAGI in the germline V gene.

V gene TRBV6-5 combines with J gene TRBJ2-7; possible D gene TRBD2, 5 bases. This CDR3 is built from 13 residues. Per germline, CDR1 MNHEY and CDR2 SVGAGI. V lost 10 bases to trimming and J lost 4 bases, with 17 bases between them. CDR3 residues: CATEAAVEYEQYF. CDR3 bases: TGTGCCACGGAGGCGGCGGTGGAATACGAGCAGTACTTC.

The V call is TRBV7-8, the J call TRBJ2-7; TRBD2 agrees at 13 bases. After removal of 3 bases from V and 6 bases from J, the junction contained 5 bases not matched to a gene. CDR1 is SGHVS and CDR2 is FQNEAQ in the germline V gene. The CDR3 covers 15 residues. The DNA of the CDR3 is TGTGCCAGCAGCTTCGTCGGACTAGCGGGAGTCGAGCAGTACTTC. This translates into CASSFVGLAGVEQYF.

The V and J genes are TRBV18 and TRBJ2-5; TRBD1 is a possible D gene (6 bases). CDR3 length: 13 residues. Per the germline V gene, CDR1 is KGHSH and CDR2 is LQKENI. Trimming left V 3 bases short and J 3 bases short, with 8 bases between. The CDR3 nucleotides are TGTGCCAGCTCACCGTACAGGGAAGAGACCCAGTACTTC. Amino acids: CASSPYREETQYF.

This sequence joins TRBV7-3 and TRBJ2-3, with 10 bases fitting TRBD2. Germline V gives CDR1 SGHTA, CDR2 FQGTGA. The CDR3 runs to 15 residues. With 7 bases clipped from V and 6 bases from J, the junction kept 10 bases outside the gene matches. Here the CDR3 DNA reads TGTGCCAGCAAAGAAGCCGGGACTAGCGTTGATACGCAGTATTTT. Translated, it gives CASKEAGTSVDTQYF.

This clone showed up just a few times. The rearrangement links TRBV5-1 to TRBJ2-5; 9 bases are shared with TRBD1. This CDR3 has 14 amino acids. V was pared by 4 bases and J by 5 bases, with 6 bases of the junction left unmatched. CDR1 and CDR2 (germline): SGHRS, YFSETQ. The CDR3 DNA reads TGCGCCAGCAGCACGGGACAGGGTAGGGAGACCCAGTACTTC. Amino acid sequence: CASSTGQGRETQYF.

This chain connects TRBV5-1 to TRBJ1-1; D remains unclear. V dropped 0 bases and J dropped 6 bases, with 9 bases sitting between them. In germline, CDR1 is SGHRS, CDR2 YFSETQ. The CDR3 covers 13 residues. CDR3 region: CASSLEDWAEAFF. The CDR3 DNA reads as TGCGCCAGCAGCTTGGAGGATTGGGCTGAAGCTTTCTTT.

The gene calls are TRBV7-2 and TRBJ2-1; 8 nucleotides agree with TRBD1. V trimming: 5 bases; J trimming: 7 bases; junction bases outside the gene matches: 16. Germline V gene data show CDR1 as SGHTA and CDR2 as FQGNSA. The CDR3 sequence is 17 residues long. DNA for the CDR3: TGTGCCAGCAGCCCGATTCTTGGGACAGGTCCGGTGAATGAGCAGTTCTTC. Amino acid sequence: CASSPILGTGPVNEQFF.

This clone was observed a single time. This chain joins TRBV7-2 and TRBJ1-6; no clear D. The CDR3 loop spans 14 amino acids. Germline V gene sequence: CDR1 SGHTA, CDR2 FQGNSA. The ends were cut back, 0 bases at V and 10 bases at J, with 10 bases in the middle. CDR3 sequence reads: CASSLAREASPLHF. The CDR3 DNA reads TGTGCCAGCAGCTTAGCGAGGGAGGCCTCACCCCTCCACTTT.

This clone has only one observation. This chain joins TRBV5-1 and TRBJ1-1; a possible D gene is TRBD1 (5 bases). V gave up 4 bases and J gave up 2 bases, with 12 bases separating them. The CDR3 is 14 amino acids. Germline CDR1 reads SGHRS; CDR2 reads YFSETQ. The chain's CDR3 is CASSTGTLNTEAFF. For the CDR3, the DNA is TGCGCCAGCAGCACCGGGACGCTAAACACTGAAGCTTTCTTT. Complete variable domain (other parts from reference TRBV5-1 and TRBJ1-1): KAGVTQTPRYLIKTRGQQVTLSCSPISGHRSVSWYQQTPGQGLQFLFEYFSETQRNKGNFPGRFSGRQFSNSRSEMNVSTLELGDSALYLCASSTGTLNTEAFFGQGTRLTVV.

This clone was picked up one time. This chain connects TRBV2 to TRBJ1-2; 9 nucleotides align to TRBD1. The CDR3 length is 13 residues. Germline V lookup: CDR1 SNHLY, CDR2 FYNNEI. Germline trimming cut 4 bases from V and 7 bases from J; bases unmatched to any gene: 4. The CDR3, as DNA: TGTGCCAGCAGTGTGGACAGGGGTGGTGGCTACACCTTC. Translated, it gives CASSVDRGGGYTF.

This chain connects TRBV7-9 to TRBJ2-6, with TRBD1 matching over 7 bases. Unmatched junction bases numbered 10, after V lost 4 bases and J lost 4 bases. Germline loops: CDR1 SEHNR, CDR2 FQNEAQ (reference sequence). This CDR3 has 17 residues. The CDR3 DNA reads as TGTGCCAGCAGCTCGTGGGACAGTACTACCGGGGCCAACGTCCTGACTTTC. Translating gives CASSSWDSTTGANVLTF.

This chain uses TRBV28 with TRBJ1-5; no firm D call. The CDR3 extends over 14 amino acids. Germline loops: CDR1 MDHEN, CDR2 SYDVKM. Trimming shortened V by 8 bases and J by 4 bases, and 15 bases separated the two germline ends. For the CDR3, the DNA is TGTGCCAGCCTCTGGTCTGGCGGGAATCAGCCCCAGCATTTT. This encodes CASLWSGGNQPQHF.

The CDR3 sequence: CASRTSRGRGQPQHF. Written as DNA, the CDR3 is TGTGCCAGCAGGACCTCGAGGGGAAGGGGGCAGCCCCAGCATTTT. The rearrangement links TRBV28 to TRBJ1-5, with D maybe TRBD1 (6 bases). Deletions cut 6 bases from V and 7 bases from J, with 19 bases between. Germline V lookup: CDR1 MDHEN, CDR2 SYDVKM. This CDR3 is 15 amino acids long.

This clone was seen just once. Germline and junction disagree at one end, which may indicate a read error. This CDR3 is CASSLQWGETQYF. As DNA, the CDR3 is TGTGCTAGCAGTCTCCAATGGGGGGAGACCCAGTACTTC. The gene calls are TRBV7-7 and TRBJ2-5; TRBD1 or TRBD2 may be the D gene (5 bases each). The CDR3 is made up of 13 amino acids. In germline, CDR1 is SSHAT, CDR2 FNYEAQ (reference sequence).

This clone occurred once. As DNA, the CDR3 is TGTGCCAGCAGTTCAACAGGGGGGCTAGGACAGCCCCAGCATTTT. Its protein is CASSSTGGLGQPQHF. This chain uses TRBV27 with TRBJ1-5; 8 bases are shared with TRBD1. The CDR3 sequence is 15 residues long. Germline V gene sequence: CDR1 MNHEY, CDR2 SMNVEV (reference sequence). Losses at the gene ends were 4 bases for V and 7 bases for J; bases not matched to a gene: 9.